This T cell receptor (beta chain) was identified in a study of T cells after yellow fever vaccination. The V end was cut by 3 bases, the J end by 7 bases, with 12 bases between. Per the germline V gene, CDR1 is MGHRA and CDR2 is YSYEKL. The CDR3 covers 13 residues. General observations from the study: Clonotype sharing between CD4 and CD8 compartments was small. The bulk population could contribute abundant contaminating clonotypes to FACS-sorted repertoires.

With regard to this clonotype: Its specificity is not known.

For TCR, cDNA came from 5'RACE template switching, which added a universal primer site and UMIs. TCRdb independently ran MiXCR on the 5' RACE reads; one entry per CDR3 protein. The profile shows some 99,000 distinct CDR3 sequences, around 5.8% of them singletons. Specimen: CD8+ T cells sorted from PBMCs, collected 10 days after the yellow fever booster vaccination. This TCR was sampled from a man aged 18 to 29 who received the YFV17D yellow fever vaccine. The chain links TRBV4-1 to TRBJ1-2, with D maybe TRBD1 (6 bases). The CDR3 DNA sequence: TGCGCCAGCAGCCAGGCAGGGGTTTTTGGCTACACCTTC. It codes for CASSQAGVFGYTF.